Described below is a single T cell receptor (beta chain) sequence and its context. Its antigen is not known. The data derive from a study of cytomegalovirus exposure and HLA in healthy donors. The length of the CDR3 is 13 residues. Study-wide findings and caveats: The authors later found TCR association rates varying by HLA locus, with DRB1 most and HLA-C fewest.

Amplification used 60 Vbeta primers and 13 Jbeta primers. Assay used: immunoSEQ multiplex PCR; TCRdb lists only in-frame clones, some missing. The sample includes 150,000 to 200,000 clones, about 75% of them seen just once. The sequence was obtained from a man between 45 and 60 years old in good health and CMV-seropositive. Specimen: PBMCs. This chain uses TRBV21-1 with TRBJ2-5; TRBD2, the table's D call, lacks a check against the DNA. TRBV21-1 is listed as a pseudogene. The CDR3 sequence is CATEREFGETQYF. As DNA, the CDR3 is TGTGCCACCGAAAGGGAGTTTGGAGAGACCCAGTACTTC.